These 16 T cell receptor beta chains were sequenced from one sample in a study of identical twins listed by TCRdb under 2016. Libraries were made using 5' RACE. Data came from an Illumina HiSeq 2000. TCRdb handled the public reads itself, with Q25 trimming in fastp and clone calling in MiXCR, and kept productive beta chains. Rows matching on CDR3 protein sequence are summarized as one entry with the most common DNA and genes. The sample profile shows hundreds of thousands of distinct CDR3 sequences; 9% to 15% of them were found once. The top ten hold more than 6% of the sample. These same records also appear under a second study, on yellow fever vaccine responses in identical twins.

Source material: CD8+ T cells sorted from blood. Source of these receptors: a young woman in good health.

This clonotype has more than one count but fewer than ten. The chain carries TRBV7-9 and TRBJ1-5; possible D gene TRBD1, 6 bases. The germline CDR1 and CDR2 sequences are SEHNR and FQNEAQ (reference sequence). V lost 0 bases and J 4 bases, leaving 16 bases between the germline ends. There are 17 residues in the CDR3. The CDR3 loop reads CASSLAGQGIKNQPQHF. The CDR3 DNA sequence: TGTGCCAGCAGCTTAGCCGGTCAGGGGATCAAGAATCAGCCCCAGCATTTT.

The V and J genes are TRBV15 and TRBJ2-7, with D perhaps being TRBD1 or TRBD2 (5 bases each). CDR1 is LNHNV and CDR2 is YYDKDF in the germline V gene (reference sequence). The CDR3 length is 15 residues. Trimming cost V 1 base and J 2 bases, with 12 bases left between them. The CDR3 DNA reads as TGTGCCACCAGCAGAGCCCGGGACGGTCCCTACGAGCAGTACGTC. This encodes CATSRARDGPYEQYV.

This clonotype was seen only a few times. The chain has TRBV4-2 and TRBJ1-1; the D is unclear. CDR3 length equals 14 residues. Germline V gene sequence: CDR1 LGHNA, CDR2 YNFKEQ. The V end was cut by 0 bases, the J end by 1 base, with 6 bases between. The CDR3 sequence is CASSQEVRNTEAFF. The CDR3 nucleotides are TGTGCCAGCAGCCAAGAGGTCCGGAACACTGAAGCTTTCTTT.

The chain has TRBV5-5 and TRBJ1-1; D gene unclear. The germline CDR1 and CDR2 sequences are SGHKS and YYEKEE (reference sequence). CDR3 length equals 16 residues. V lost 0 bases and J lost 0, with 12 bases in between. CDR3 bases: TGTGCCAGCAGCTTGGAGGTTCTGGTTGTGAACACTGAAGCTTTCTTT. This codes for CASSLEVLVVNTEAFF.

This clonotype was found many times. The chain has TRBV5-1 and TRBJ2-7; perhaps TRBD2 as D (5 bases). This CDR3 contains 13 residues. The germline gives CDR1 SGHRS, CDR2 YFSETQ. Deletions cut 4 bases from V and 4 bases from J, with 12 bases between. The CDR3 nucleotides are TGCGCCAGCAGCACCCCAGGCGGGTACGAGCAGTACTTC. Protein: CASSTPGGYEQYF.

This clonotype has at least ten counts. This CDR3 reads CASGYGGLAANEQFF. The CDR3 nucleotides read TGTGCCAGCGGATACGGGGGTCTAGCGGCCAATGAGCAGTTCTTC. J is TRBJ2-1 and V is TRBV4-2; 7 nucleotides line up with TRBD2. This CDR3 is 15 amino acids long. Looked up from germline, CDR1 is LGHNA and CDR2 is YNFKEQ. The ends lost 8 bases at V and 6 bases at J; junction bases unmatched: 13.

This sequence joins TRBV4-1 and TRBJ1-5, with TRBD1 identical over 7 bases. The CDR3 is made up of 15 amino acids. Trimming removed 3 bases from V and 0 bases from J; junction bases left unmatched: 2. In germline, CDR1 is MGHRA, CDR2 YSYEKL. CDR3 bases: TGCGCCAGCAGCCAGCACAGGGGTAGCAATCAGCCCCAGCATTTT. Residues: CASSQHRGSNQPQHF.

The table lists this clonotype with a few counts. This chain links TRBV6-1 with TRBJ2-1; TRBD2 agrees at 10 bases. V shed 3 bases, J shed 4 bases, and the junction held 3 bases outside the gene matches. CDR1 and CDR2 (germline): MNHNS, SASEGT. The CDR3 runs 15 residues. CDR3 protein: CASSDGAGGYNEQFF. The CDR3 DNA is TGTGCCAGCAGTGATGGAGCGGGAGGGTACAATGAGCAGTTCTTC.

The chain combines TRBV7-9 with TRBJ2-2; the D is unclear. V was cut by 5 bases and J by 6 bases, with 10 bases left in between. CDR3 size: 13 residues. Germline V gene lookup returns CDR1 SEHNR and CDR2 FQNEAQ (reference sequence). The CDR3 spells CASSPPVAGELFF. Written as DNA, the CDR3 is TGTGCCAGCAGCCCCCCAGTCGCCGGGGAGCTGTTTTTT.

This chain joins TRBV7-9 and TRBJ2-1, with TRBD1 matching over 8 bases. CDR3 length: 17 amino acids. Germline loops: CDR1 SEHNR, CDR2 FQNEAQ (reference sequence). V shed 5 bases, J shed 6 bases, and the junction held 15 bases outside the gene matches. DNA of the CDR3: TGTGCCAGCAGCACAACCCTGCGGGGACAGGCCCCCAATGAGCAGTTCTTC. It specifies CASSTTLRGQAPNEQFF. Combining the CDR3 with reference TRBV7-9 and TRBJ2-1 gives the whole variable domain DTGVSQNPRHKITKRGQNVTFRCDPISEHNRLYWYRQTLGQGPEFLTYFQNEAQLEKSRLLSDRFSAERPKGSFSTLEIQRTEQGDSAMYLCASSTTLRGQAPNEQFFGPGTRLTVL.

At least ten counts were recorded for this clonotype. The V and J genes are TRBV4-1 and TRBJ2-7; 10 nucleotides agree with TRBD2. Germline trimming cut 4 bases from V and 9 bases from J; bases unmatched to any gene: 21. This CDR3 region has 18 residues. CDR1 is MGHRA, CDR2 YSYEKL, per germline. The CDR3 loop is CASSPRTSGDYRVDGQYF. DNA of the CDR3: TGCGCCAGCAGCCCTCGCACTAGCGGGGATTACAGAGTCGATGGGCAGTACTTC.

This clonotype occurred many times. The V and J genes are TRBV28 and TRBJ2-5; TRBD1 matches at 7 bases. Germline-derived CDR1 and CDR2 are MDHEN and SYDVKM. The CDR3 has 14 amino acids. With V trimmed by 6 bases and J by 1 base, 5 bases remained unmatched. CDR3 region: CASSLTGVQETQYF. The CDR3 DNA is TGTGCCAGCAGCCTCACAGGGGTCCAAGAGACCCAGTACTTC.

This chain links TRBV4-1 with TRBJ2-7; perhaps TRBD1 as D (5 bases). V was trimmed by 5 bases and J by 0 bases, leaving 14 bases between them. Germline V gives CDR1 MGHRA, CDR2 YSYEKL. This CDR3 region has 15 residues. The DNA of the CDR3 is TGCGCCAGCAGCACCGACAGTTCCAGCTCCTACGAGCAGTACTTC. This sequence encodes CASSTDSSSSYEQYF.

This clonotype has only a few counts. The rearrangement uses TRBV14 and TRBJ1-1; no reliable D call. Trimming removed 1 base at V and 4 bases at J, with 10 bases between. Germline V gene data show CDR1 as SGHDN and CDR2 as FVKESK. This CDR3 comprises 14 residues. This CDR3 reads CASSQGGTPTEAFF. The DNA for the CDR3 is TGTGCCAGCAGCCAAGGTGGTACCCCCACTGAAGCTTTCTTT.

This clonotype occurred a few times. The CDR3 DNA is TGTGCCAGCAGCCTCCGGGAGGGGATAAGGAATGAGCAGTTCTTC. Translation: CASSLREGIRNEQFF. V is TRBV12-3 or TRBV12-4 and J is TRBJ2-1, with TRBD2 matching 8 bases. The J segment lost 7 bases and the V segment lost 6 bases, leaving 11 bases of the junction unmatched. The length of the CDR3 is 15 residues.

This clonotype has more than one count but fewer than ten. The chain carries TRBV7-9 and TRBJ2-7, with D possibly being TRBD2 (5 bases). V was trimmed by 5 bases and J by 7 bases, leaving 15 bases between them. The V gene's germline CDR1 is SEHNR and CDR2 FQNEAQ (reference sequence). This CDR3 comprises 13 residues. CDR3 sequence (DNA): TGTGCCAGCAGCCCGATCCGGGGTCGGGAGCAGTACTTC. Protein: CASSPIRGREQYF.